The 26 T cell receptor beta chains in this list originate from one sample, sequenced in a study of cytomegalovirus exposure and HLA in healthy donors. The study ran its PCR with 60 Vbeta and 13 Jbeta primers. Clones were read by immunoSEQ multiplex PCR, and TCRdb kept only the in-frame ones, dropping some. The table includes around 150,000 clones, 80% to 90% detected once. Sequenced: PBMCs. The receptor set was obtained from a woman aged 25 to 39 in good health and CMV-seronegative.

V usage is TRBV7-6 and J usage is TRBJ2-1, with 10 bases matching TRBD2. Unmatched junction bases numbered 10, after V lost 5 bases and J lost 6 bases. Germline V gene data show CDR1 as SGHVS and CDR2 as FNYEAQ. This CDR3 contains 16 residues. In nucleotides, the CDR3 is TGTGCCAGCAGCCTTAGAGGTCTAGCGGGAGCCAATGAGCAGTTCTTC. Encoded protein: CASSLRGLAGANEQFF.

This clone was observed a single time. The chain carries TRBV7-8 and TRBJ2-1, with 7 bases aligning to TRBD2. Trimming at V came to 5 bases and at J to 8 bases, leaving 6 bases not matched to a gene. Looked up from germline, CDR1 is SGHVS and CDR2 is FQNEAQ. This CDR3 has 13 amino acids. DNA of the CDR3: TGTGCCAGCAGCCCTAGCGGAGTGGATGAGCAGTTCTTC. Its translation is CASSPSGVDEQFF.

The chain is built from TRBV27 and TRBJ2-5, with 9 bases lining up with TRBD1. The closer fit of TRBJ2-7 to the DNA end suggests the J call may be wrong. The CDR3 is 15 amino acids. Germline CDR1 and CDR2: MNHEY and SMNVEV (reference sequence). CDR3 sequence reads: CASSHTGGRPYEQYF. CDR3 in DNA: TGTGCCAGCAGTCATACAGGGGGCCGCCCCTACGAGCAGTACTTC.

CDR3 nucleotide sequence: TGTGCCACCGTCCAGGGGCAGGGGTTTTCACCCCTCCACTTT. It encodes CATVQGQGFSPLHF. The rearrangement links TRBV10-3 to TRBJ1-6; possibly TRBD1 for D (6 bases). The CDR3 covers 14 residues. The germline V gene encodes CDR1 ENHRY and CDR2 SYGVKD. V lost 10 bases to trimming and J lost 9 bases, with 19 bases between them.

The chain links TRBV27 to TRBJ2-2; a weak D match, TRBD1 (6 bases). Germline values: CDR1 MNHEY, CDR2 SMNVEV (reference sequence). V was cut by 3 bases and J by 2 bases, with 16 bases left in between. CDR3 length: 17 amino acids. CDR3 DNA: TGTGCCAGCAGTTTTGGACAGACGATATTTAACACCGGGGAGCTGTTTTTT. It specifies CASSFGQTIFNTGELFF.

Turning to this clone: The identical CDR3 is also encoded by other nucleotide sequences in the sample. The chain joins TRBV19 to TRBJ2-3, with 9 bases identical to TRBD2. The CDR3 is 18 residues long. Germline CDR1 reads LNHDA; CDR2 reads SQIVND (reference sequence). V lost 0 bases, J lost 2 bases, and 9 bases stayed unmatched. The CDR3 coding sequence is TGTGCCAGTAGTATAGATGCTCGGGCGGGGGGGGTCACAGATACGCAGTATTTT. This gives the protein CASSIDARAGGVTDTQYF.

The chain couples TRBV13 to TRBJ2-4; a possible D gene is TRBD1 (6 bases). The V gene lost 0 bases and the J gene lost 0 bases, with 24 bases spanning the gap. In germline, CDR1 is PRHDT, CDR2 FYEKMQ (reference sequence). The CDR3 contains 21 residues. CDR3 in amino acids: CASSLGVRGFFGSGAKNIQYF. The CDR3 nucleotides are TGTGCCAGCAGCTTAGGGGTCAGGGGTTTTTTTGGGAGCGGAGCCAAAAACATTCAGTACTTC. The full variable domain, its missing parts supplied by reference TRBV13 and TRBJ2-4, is AAGVIQSPRHLIKEKRETATLKCYPIPRHDTVYWYQQGPGQDPQFLISFYEKMQSDKGSIPDRFSAQQFSDYHSELNMSSLELGDSALYFCASSLGVRGFFGSGAKNIQYFGAGTRLSVL.

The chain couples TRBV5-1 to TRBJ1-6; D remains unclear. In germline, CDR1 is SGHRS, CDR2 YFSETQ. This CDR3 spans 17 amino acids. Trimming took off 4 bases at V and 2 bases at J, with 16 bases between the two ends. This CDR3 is CASSSGVGSTYNSPLHF. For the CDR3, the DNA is TGCGCCAGCAGCAGCGGGGTGGGCAGTACCTATAATTCACCCCTCCACTTT.

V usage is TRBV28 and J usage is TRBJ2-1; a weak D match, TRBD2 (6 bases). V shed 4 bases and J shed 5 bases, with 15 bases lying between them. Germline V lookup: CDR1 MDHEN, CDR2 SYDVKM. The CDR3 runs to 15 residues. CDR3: CASSSEGLADNEQFF. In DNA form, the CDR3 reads TGTGCCAGCAGTTCGGAGGGGCTTGCGGACAATGAGCAGTTCTTC.

CDR3 coding DNA: TGTGCCACCAGCAGAGATTTCACTAGCGATAACAATGAGCAGTTCTTC. Translating it yields CATSRDFTSDNNEQFF. The chain combines TRBV15 with TRBJ2-1; 7 positions match TRBD2. CDR3 length: 16 residues. CDR1 is LNHNV and CDR2 is YYDKDF in the germline V gene (reference sequence). V gave up 0 bases and J gave up 5 bases; unmatched junction bases: 7.

The CDR3 DNA reads TGTGCCAGCAGGGGGGGGACTTTGTTAAATGGCTACACCTTC. This gives the protein CASRGGTLLNGYTF. The chain carries TRBV2 and TRBJ1-2; D possibly corresponds to TRBD1 (5 bases). The CDR3 has 14 amino acids. Trimming removed 6 bases at V and 6 bases at J, with 17 bases between. The germline V gene has CDR1 SNHLY and CDR2 FYNNEI.

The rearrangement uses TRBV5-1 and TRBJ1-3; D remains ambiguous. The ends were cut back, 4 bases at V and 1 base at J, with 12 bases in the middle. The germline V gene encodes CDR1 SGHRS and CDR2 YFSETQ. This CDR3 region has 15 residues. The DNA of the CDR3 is TGCGCCAGCAGCCCCAGCCGGGGATCTGGAAACACCATATATTTT. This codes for CASSPSRGSGNTIYF.

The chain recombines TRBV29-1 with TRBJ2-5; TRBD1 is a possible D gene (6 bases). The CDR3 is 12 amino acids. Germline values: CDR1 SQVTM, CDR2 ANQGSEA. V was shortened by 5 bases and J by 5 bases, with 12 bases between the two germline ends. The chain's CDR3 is CSVRQVGETQYF. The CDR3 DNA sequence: TGCAGCGTTCGACAGGTCGGTGAGACCCAGTACTTC.

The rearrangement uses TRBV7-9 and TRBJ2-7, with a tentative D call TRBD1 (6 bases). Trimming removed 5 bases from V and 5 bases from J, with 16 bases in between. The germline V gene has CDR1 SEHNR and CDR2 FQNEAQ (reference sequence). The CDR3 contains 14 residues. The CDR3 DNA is TGTGCCAGCAGCCCCCCAGGGGAACGAGACGAGCAGTACTTC. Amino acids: CASSPPGERDEQYF. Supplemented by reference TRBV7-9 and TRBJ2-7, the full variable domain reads DTGVSQNPRHKITKRGQNVTFRCDPISEHNRLYWYRQTLGQGPEFLTYFQNEAQLEKSRLLSDRFSAERPKGSFSTLEIQRTEQGDSAMYLCASSPPGERDEQYFGPGTRLTVT.

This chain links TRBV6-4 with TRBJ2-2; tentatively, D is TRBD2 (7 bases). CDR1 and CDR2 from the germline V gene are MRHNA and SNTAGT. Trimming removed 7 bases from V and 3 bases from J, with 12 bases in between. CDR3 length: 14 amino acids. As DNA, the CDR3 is TGTGCCAGCAAGGCGGGGGCGCACACCGGGGAGCTGTTTTTT. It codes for CASKAGAHTGELFF.

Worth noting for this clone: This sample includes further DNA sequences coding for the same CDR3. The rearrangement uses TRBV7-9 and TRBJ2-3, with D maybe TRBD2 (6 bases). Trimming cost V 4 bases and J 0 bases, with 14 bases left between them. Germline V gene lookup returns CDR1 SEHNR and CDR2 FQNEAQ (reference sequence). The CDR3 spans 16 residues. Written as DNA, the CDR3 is TGTGCCAGCAGCTCGACTAGATCCTCTAGCACAGATACGCAGTATTTT. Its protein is CASSSTRSSSTDTQYF. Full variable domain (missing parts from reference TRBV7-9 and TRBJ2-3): DTGVSQNPRHKITKRGQNVTFRCDPISEHNRLYWYRQTLGQGPEFLTYFQNEAQLEKSRLLSDRFSAERPKGSFSTLEIQRTEQGDSAMYLCASSSTRSSSTDTQYFGPGTRLTVL.

CDR3 region: CASSVLGAREKLFF. CDR3 bases: TGTGCCAGCAGTGTGTTGGGGGCCAGAGAAAAACTGTTTTTT. V and J are TRBV2 and TRBJ1-4; maybe TRBD1 (6 bases). Germline CDR1 SNHLY, CDR2 FYNNEI. This CDR3 region has 14 residues. The V and J ends lost 4 bases and 8 bases respectively, with 14 bases between them.

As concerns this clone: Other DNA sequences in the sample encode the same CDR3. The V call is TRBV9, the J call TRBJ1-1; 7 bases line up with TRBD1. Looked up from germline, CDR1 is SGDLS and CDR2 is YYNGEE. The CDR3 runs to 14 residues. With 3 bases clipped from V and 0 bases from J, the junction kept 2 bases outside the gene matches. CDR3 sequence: CASSETGLNTEAFF. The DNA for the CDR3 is TGTGCCAGCAGCGAGACAGGGCTGAACACTGAAGCTTTCTTT.

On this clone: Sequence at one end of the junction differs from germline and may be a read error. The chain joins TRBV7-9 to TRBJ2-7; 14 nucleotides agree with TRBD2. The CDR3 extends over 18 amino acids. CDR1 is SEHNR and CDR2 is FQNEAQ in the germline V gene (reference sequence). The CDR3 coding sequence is TGTTCCAGCAGCCAAGGACTAGCGGGAGGATTAATTAGCGACGAGCAGTACTTC. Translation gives CSSSQGLAGGLISDEQYF. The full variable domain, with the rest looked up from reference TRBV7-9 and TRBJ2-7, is DTGVSQNPRHKITKRGQNVTFRCDPISEHNRLYWYRQTLGQGPEFLTYFQNEAQLEKSRLLSDRFSAERPKGSFSTLEIQRTEQGDSAMYLCSSSQGLAGGLISDEQYFGPGTRLTVT.

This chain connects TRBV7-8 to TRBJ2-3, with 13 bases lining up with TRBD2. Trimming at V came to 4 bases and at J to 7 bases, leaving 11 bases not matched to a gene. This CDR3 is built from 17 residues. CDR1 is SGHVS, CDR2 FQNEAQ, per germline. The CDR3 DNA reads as TGTGCCAGCAGCTCGTGGACTAGCGGGGGACCCATGCATACGCAGTATTTT. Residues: CASSSWTSGGPMHTQYF.

The CDR3, as DNA: TGTGCCAGTAGTATCGGGACTAACACAGATACGCAGTATTTT. Amino acid sequence: CASSIGTNTDTQYF. This rearrangement joins TRBV19 to TRBJ2-3, with 7 positions matching TRBD2. The J segment lost 2 bases and the V segment lost 3 bases, leaving 2 bases of the junction unmatched. CDR3 size: 14 residues. CDR1 and CDR2 from the germline V gene are LNHDA and SQIVND (reference sequence).

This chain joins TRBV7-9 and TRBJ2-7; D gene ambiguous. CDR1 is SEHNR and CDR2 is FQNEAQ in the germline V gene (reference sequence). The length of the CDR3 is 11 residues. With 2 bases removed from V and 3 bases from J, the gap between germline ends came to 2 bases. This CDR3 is CASSLLYEQYF. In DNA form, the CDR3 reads TGTGCCAGCAGCTTACTCTACGAGCAGTACTTC.

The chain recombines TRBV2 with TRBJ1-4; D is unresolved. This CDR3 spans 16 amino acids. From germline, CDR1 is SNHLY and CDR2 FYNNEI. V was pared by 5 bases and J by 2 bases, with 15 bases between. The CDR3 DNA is TGTGCCAGCAGTCAGATCCTCCGAGGGACTAATGAAAAACTGTTTTTT. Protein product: CASSQILRGTNEKLFF.

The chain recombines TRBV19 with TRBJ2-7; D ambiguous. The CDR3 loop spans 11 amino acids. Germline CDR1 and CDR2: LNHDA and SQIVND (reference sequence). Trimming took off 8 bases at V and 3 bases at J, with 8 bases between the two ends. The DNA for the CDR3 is TGTGCCAGTGCAAGAGACTACGAGCAGTACTTC. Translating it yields CASARDYEQYF.

CDR3 sequence reads: CASSRGLAGGVLSEQYF. The DNA of the CDR3 is TGTGCCAGCTCACGTGGACTAGCGGGAGGAGTCTTGAGCGAGCAGTACTTC. The chain links TRBV18 to TRBJ2-7; 14 bases fit TRBD2. This CDR3 has 17 residues. The germline CDR1 and CDR2 sequences are KGHSH and LQKENI. Trimming cost V 4 bases and J 6 bases; bases outside gene matches: 11.

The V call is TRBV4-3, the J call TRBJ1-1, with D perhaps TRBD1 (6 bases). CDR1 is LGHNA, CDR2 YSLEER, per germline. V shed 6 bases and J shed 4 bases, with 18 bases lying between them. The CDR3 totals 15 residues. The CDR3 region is CASSWGGGAGTEAFF. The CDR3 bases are TGCGCCAGCAGTTGGGGAGGGGGGGCGGGCACTGAAGCTTTCTTT.